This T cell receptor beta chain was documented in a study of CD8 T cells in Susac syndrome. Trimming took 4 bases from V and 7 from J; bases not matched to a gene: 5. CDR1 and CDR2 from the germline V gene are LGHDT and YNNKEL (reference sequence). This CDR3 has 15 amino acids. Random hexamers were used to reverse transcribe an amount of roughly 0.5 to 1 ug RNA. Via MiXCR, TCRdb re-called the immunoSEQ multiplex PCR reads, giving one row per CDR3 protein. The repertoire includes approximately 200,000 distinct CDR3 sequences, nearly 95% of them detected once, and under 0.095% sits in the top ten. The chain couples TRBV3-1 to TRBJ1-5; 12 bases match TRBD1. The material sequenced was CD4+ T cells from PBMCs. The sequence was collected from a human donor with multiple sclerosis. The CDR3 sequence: CASSPGTGGEQPQHF. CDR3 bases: TGTGCCAGCAGCCCCGGGACAGGGGGCGAACAGCCCCAGCATTTT. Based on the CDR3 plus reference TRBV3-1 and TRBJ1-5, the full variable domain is DTAVSQTPKYLVTQMGNDKSIKCEQNLGHDTMYWYKQDSKKFLKIMFSYNNKELIINETVPNRFSPKSPDKAHLNLHINSLELGDSAVYFCASSPGTGGEQPQHFGDGTRLSIL.